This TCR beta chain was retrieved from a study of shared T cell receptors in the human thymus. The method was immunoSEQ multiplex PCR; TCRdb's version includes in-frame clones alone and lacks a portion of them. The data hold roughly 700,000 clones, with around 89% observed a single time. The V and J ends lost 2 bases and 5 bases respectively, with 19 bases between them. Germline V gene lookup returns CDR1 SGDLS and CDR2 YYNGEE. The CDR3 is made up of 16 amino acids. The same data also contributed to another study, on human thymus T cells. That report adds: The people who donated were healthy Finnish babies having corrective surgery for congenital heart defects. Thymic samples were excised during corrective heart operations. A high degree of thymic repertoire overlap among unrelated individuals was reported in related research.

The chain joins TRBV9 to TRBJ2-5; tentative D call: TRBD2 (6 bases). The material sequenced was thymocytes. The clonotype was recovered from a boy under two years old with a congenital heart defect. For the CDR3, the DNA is TGTGCCAGCAGCGTTTTCCTAGGATCCCGGGGGGAGACCCAGTACTTC. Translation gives CASSVFLGSRGETQYF.